This T cell receptor (beta chain) is drawn from a study of cytotoxic CD8 clonotypes in ibrutinib-treated CLL. As for the study in general: Among the patients, roughly ten presented as relapsed/refractory and about 14 as treatment-naive; about 17 showed unmutated IGHV. Specimens for response were gathered following a median about a year of therapy, spanning 6 to 36. General observations from the study: Measured clonality at baseline was greater than in age-matched healthy donors and tracked with circulating CD8+ T-cell counts. Public clonotypes, an uncommon group, contracted or remained stable on treatment.

The CDR3 is made up of 15 amino acids. Between the trimmed V and J ends, which lost 5 bases and 3 bases, there was a span of 14 bases. The germline gives CDR1 MDHEN, CDR2 SYDVKM. The table came from immunoSEQ multiplex PCR; TCRdb's copy has only in-frame clones and leaves some out. The sample shows some 58,000 clones, about three quarters of them seen only once. In regard to this clone: Its cognate antigen is unknown.

The rearrangement uses TRBV28 and TRBJ2-1; possible D gene TRBD2, 6 bases. Here the sequenced sample was PBMCs, taken after 12 months of ibrutinib treatment. The receptor was derived from a human donor with chronic lymphocytic leukemia. The CDR3 DNA reads TGTGCCAGCAGTGGGTCGGGGGTAGACTACAATGAGCAGTTCTTC. Translating gives CASSGSGVDYNEQFF.